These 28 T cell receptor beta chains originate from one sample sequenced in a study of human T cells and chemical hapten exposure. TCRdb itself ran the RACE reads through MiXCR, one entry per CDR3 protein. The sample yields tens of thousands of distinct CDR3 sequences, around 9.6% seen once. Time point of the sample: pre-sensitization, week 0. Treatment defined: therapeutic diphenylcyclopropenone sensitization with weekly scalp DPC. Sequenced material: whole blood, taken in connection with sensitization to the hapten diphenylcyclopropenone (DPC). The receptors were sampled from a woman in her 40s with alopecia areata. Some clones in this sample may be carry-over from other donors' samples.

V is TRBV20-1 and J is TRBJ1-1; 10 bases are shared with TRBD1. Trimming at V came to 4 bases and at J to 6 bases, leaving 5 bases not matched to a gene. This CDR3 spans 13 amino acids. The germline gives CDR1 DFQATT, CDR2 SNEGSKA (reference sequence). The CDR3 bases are TGCAGTGCTACCGGGACAGGGGTGCCTGAAGCTTTCTTT. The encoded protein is CSATGTGVPEAFF.

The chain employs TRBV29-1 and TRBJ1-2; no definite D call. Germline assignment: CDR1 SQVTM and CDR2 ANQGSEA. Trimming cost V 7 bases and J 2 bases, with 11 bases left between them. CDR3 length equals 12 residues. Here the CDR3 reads CSGGDGNYGYTF. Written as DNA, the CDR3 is TGCAGCGGCGGTGACGGAAACTATGGCTACACCTTC.

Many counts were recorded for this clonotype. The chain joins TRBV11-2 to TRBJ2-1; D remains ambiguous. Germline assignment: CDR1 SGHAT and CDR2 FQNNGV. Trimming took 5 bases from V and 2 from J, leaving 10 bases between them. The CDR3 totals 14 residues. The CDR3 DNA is TGTGCCAGCAGCCCTGTAACAACCTACAATGAGCAGTTCTTC. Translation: CASSPVTTYNEQFF. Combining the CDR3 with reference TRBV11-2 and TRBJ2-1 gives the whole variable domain EAGVAQSPRYKIIEKRQSVAFWCNPISGHATLYWYQQILGQGPKLLIQFQNNGVVDDSQLPKDRFSAERLKGVDSTLKIQPAKLEDSAVYLCASSPVTTYNEQFFGPGTRLTVL.

The CDR3 loop reads CATTTGGNTEAFF. CDR3 nucleotide sequence: TGTGCCACCACGACAGGGGGGAACACTGAAGCTTTCTTT. The chain employs TRBV10-3 and TRBJ1-1, with TRBD1 identical over 9 bases. CDR3 length equals 13 residues. Germline V gives CDR1 ENHRY, CDR2 SYGVKD. V dropped 10 bases and J dropped 1; count of bases not matched to a gene: 4.

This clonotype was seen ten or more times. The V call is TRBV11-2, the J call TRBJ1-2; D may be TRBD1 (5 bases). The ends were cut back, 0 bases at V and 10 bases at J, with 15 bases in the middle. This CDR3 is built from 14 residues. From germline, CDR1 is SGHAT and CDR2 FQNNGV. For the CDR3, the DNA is TGTGCCAGCAGCTTAGACGGGGGGGTAGGAGACTACACCTTC. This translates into CASSLDGGVGDYTF.

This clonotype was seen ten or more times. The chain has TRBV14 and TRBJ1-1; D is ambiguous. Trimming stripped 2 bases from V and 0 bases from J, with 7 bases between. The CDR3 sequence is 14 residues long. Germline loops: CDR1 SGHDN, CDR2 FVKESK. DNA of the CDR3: TGTGCCAGCAGCCAATTTTTACTGAACACTGAAGCTTTCTTT. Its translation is CASSQFLLNTEAFF.

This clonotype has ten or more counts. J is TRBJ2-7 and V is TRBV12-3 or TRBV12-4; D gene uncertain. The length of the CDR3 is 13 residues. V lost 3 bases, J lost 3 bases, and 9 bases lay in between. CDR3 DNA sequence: TGTGCCAGCAGTTTTAGCCGAGTCTACGAGCAGTACTTC. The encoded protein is CASSFSRVYEQYF.

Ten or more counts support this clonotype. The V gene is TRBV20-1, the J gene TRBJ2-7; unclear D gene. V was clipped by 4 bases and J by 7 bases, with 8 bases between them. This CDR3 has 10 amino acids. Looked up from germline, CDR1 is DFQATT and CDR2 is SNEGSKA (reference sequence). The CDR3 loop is CSATRREQYF. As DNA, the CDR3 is TGCAGTGCTACGAGAAGGGAGCAGTACTTC.

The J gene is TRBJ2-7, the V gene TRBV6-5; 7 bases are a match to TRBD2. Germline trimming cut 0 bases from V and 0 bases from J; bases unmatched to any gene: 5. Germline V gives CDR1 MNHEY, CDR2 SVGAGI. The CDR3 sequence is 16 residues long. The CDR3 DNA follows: TGTGCCAGCAGTTACTCAGGGCGCGGGGGCTCCTACGAGCAGTACTTC. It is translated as CASSYSGRGGSYEQYF.

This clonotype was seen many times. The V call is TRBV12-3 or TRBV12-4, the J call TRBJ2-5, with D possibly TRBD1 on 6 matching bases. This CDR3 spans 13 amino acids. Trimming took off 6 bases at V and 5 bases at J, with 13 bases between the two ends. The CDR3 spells CASSQNDRETQYF. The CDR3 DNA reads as TGTGCCAGCAGCCAAAATGACAGGGAGACCCAGTACTTC.

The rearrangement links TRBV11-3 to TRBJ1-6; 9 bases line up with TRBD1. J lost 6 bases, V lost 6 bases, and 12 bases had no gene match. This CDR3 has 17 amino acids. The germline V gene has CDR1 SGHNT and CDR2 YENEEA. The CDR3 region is CASRSTGGSWGNSPLHF. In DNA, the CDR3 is TGTGCCAGCAGGTCCACAGGGGGCAGTTGGGGTAATTCACCCCTCCACTTT.

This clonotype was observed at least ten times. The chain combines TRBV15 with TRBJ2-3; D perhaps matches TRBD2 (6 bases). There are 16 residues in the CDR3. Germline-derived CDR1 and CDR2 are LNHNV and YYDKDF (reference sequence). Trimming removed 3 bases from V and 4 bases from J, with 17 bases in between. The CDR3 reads CATSRSQGGVPDTQYF. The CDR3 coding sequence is TGTGCCACCAGCAGGTCCCAGGGCGGGGTTCCAGATACGCAGTATTTT. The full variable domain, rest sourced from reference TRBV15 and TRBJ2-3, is DAMVIQNPRYQVTQFGKPVTLSCSQTLNHNVMYWYQQKSSQAPKLLFHYYDKDFNNEADTPDNFQSRRPNTSFCFLDIRSPGLGDTAMYLCATSRSQGGVPDTQYFGPGTRLTVL.

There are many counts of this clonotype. CDR3 sequence (DNA): TGTGCCAGCAGCCCCCGGGAGGGGTGGAGCACAGATACGCAGTATTTT. Protein: CASSPREGWSTDTQYF. V usage is TRBV7-9 and J usage is TRBJ2-3; TRBD2 matches 8 bases. This CDR3 region has 16 residues. Germline CDR1 SEHNR, CDR2 FQNEAQ (reference sequence). The ends lost 5 bases at V and 0 bases at J; junction bases unmatched: 7. Looking up the rest from reference TRBV7-9 and TRBJ2-3 gives the full variable domain: DTGVSQNPRHKITKRGQNVTFRCDPISEHNRLYWYRQTLGQGPEFLTYFQNEAQLEKSRLLSDRFSAERPKGSFSTLEIQRTEQGDSAMYLCASSPREGWSTDTQYFGPGTRLTVL.

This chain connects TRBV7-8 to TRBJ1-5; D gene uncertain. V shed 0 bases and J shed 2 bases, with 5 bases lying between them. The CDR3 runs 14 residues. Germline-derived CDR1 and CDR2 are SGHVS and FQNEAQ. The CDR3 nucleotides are TGTGCCAGCAGCTTAGCGATGCGCAATCAGCCCCAGCATTTT. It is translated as CASSLAMRNQPQHF.

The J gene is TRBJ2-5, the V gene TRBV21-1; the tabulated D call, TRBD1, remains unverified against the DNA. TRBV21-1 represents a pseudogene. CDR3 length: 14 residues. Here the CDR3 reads CASSKAVREETQYF. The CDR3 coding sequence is TGTGCCAGCAGCAAAGCGGTCAGGGAGGAGACCCAGTACTTC.

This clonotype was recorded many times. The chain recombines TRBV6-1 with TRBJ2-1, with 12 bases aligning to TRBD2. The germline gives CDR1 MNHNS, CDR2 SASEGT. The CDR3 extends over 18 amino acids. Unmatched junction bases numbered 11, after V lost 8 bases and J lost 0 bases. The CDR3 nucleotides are TGTGCCAGCGATCCAGGACTAGCGGGGCTACGCTCCTACAATGAGCAGTTCTTC. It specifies CASDPGLAGLRSYNEQFF.

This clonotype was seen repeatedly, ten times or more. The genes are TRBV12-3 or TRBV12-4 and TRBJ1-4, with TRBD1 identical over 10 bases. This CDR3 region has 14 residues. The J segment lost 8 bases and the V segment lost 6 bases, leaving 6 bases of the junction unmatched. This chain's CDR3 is CASSWTGGGEKLFF. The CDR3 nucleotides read TGTGCCAGCAGCTGGACAGGGGGAGGCGAAAAACTGTTTTTT.

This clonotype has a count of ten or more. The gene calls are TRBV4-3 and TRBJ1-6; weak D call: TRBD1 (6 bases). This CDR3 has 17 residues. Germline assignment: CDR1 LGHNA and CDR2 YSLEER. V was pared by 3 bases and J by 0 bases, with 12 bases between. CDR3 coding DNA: TGCGCCAGCAGCCAGCTTTACAGGGCCTCCTATAATTCACCCCTCCACTTT. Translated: CASSQLYRASYNSPLHF.

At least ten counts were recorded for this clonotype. The CDR3 protein is CASSLDRSGNTIYF. Here the CDR3 DNA reads TGTGCCAGCAGTTTAGACAGATCTGGAAACACCATATATTTT. The chain has TRBV28 and TRBJ1-3, with D maybe TRBD1 (5 bases). The ends were cut back, 2 bases at V and 1 base at J, with 6 bases in the middle. Germline V gene sequence: CDR1 MDHEN, CDR2 SYDVKM. The CDR3 spans 14 residues. Full variable domain (remainder filled in from reference TRBV28 and TRBJ1-3): DVKVTQSSRYLVKRTGEKVFLECVQDMDHENMFWYRQDPGLGLRLIYFSYDVKMKEKGDIPEGYSVSREKKERFSLILESASTNQTSMYLCASSLDRSGNTIYFGEGSWLTVV.

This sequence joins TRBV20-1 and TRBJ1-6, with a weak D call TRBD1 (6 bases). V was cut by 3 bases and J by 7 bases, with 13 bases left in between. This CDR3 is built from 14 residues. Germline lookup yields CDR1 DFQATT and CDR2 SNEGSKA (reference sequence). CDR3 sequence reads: CSAREGTSNSPLHF. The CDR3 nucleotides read TGCAGTGCTAGGGAAGGGACATCCAATTCACCCCTCCACTTT.

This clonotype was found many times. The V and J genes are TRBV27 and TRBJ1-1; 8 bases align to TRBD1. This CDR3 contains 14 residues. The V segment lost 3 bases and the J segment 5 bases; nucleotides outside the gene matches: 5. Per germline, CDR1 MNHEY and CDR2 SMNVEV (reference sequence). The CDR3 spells CASSFRGRETEAFF. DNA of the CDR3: TGTGCCAGCAGTTTCAGGGGGCGAGAGACTGAAGCTTTCTTT.

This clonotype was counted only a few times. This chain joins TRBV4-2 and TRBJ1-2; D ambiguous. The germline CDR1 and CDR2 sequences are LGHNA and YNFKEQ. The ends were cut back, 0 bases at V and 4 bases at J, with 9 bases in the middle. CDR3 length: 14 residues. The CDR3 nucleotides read TGTGCCAGCAGCCAAGAGTTAGCTACCTATGGCTACACCTTC. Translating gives CASSQELATYGYTF.

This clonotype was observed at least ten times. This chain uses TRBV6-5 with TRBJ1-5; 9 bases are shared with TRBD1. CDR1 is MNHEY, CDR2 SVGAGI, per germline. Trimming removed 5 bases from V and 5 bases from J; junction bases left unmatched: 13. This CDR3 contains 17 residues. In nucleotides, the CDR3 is TGTGCCAGCAGTCCCGGGGACAGGGAGTTTCACGATCAGCCCCAGCATTTT. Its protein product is CASSPGDREFHDQPQHF.

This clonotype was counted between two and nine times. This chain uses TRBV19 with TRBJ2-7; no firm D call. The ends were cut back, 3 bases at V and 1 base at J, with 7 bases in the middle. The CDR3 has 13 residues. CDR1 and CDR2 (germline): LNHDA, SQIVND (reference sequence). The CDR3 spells CASSIGGSYEQYF. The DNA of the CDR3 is TGTGCCAGTAGTATTGGCGGTTCCTACGAGCAGTACTTC.

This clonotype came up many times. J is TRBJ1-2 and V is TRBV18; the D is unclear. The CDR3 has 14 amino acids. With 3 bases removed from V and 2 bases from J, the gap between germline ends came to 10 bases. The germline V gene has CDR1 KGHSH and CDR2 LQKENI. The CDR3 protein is CASSPYDPNYGYTF. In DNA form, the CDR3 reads TGTGCCAGCTCACCTTACGATCCCAACTATGGCTACACCTTC.

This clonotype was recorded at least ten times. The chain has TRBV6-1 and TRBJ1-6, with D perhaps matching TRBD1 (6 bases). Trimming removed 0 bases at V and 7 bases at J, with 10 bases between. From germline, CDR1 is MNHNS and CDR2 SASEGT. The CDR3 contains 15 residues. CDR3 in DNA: TGTGCCAGCAGTGAAGCGCAGGGGCGGAATTCACCCCTCCACTTT. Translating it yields CASSEAQGRNSPLHF.

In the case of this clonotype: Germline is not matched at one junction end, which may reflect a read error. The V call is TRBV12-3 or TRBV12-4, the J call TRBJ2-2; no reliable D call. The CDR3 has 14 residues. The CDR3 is CASTGGPNTGELFF. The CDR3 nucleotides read TGTGCCAGCACTGGCGGCCCGAATACCGGGGAGCTGTTTTTT.

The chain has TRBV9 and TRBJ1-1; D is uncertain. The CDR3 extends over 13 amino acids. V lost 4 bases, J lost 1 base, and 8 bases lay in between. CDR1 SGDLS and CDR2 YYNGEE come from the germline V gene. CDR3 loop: CASSNRTNTEAFF. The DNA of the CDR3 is TGTGCCAGCAGCAATCGGACGAACACTGAAGCTTTCTTT.